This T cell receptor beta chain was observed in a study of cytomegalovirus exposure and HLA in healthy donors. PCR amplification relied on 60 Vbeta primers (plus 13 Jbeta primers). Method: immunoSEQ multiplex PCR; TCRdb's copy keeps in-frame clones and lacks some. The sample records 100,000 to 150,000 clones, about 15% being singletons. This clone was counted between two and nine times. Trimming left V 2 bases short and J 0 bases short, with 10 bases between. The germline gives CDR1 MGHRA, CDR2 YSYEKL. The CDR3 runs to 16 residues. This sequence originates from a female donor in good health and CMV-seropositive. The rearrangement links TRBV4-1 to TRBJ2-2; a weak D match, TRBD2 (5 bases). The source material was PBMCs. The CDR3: CASSQRELANTGELFF. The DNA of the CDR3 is TGCGCCAGCAGCCAACGTGAACTAGCGAACACCGGGGAGCTGTTTTTT.